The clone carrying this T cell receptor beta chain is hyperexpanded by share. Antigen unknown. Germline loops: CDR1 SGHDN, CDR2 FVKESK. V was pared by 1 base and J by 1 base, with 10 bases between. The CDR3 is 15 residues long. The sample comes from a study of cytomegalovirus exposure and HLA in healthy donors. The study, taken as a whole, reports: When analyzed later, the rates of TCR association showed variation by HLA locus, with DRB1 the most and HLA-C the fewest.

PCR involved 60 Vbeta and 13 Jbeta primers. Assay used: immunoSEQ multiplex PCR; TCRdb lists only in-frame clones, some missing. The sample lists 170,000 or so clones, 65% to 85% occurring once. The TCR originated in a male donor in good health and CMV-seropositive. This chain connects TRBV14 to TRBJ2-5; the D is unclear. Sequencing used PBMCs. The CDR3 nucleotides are TGTGCCAGCAGCCAAGTACCGACTTCCCAAGAGACCCAGTACTTC. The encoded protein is CASSQVPTSQETQYF.